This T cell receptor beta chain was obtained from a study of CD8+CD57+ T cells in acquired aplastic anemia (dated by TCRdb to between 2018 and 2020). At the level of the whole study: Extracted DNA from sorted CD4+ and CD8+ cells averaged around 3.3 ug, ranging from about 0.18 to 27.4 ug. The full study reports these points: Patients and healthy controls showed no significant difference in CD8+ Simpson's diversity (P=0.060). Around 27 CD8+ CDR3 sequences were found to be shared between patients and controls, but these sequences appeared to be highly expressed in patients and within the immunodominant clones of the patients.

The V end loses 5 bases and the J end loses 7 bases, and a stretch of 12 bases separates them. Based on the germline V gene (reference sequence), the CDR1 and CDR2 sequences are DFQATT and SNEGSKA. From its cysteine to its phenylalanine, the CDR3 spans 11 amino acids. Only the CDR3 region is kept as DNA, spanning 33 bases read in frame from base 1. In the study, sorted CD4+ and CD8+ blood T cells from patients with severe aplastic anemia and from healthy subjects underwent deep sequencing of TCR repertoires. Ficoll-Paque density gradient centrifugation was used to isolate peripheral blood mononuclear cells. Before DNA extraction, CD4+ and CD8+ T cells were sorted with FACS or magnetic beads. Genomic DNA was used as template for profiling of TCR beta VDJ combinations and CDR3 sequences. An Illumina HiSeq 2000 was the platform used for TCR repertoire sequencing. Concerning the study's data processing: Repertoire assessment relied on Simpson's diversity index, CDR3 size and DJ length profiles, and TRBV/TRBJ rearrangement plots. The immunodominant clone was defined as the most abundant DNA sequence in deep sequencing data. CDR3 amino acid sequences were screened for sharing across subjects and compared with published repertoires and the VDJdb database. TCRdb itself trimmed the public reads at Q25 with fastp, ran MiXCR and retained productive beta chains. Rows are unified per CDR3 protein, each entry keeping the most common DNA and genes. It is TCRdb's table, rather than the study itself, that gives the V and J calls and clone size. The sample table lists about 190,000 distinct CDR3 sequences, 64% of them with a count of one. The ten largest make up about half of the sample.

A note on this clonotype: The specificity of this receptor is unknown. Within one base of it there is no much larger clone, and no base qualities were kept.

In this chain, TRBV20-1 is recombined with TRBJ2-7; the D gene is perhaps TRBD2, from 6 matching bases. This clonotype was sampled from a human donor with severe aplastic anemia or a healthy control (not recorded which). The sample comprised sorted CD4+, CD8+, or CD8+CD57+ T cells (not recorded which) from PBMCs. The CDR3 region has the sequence CSAPNGREQYF. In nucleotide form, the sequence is TGCAGTGCTCCCAATGGGAGGGAGCAGTACTTC.